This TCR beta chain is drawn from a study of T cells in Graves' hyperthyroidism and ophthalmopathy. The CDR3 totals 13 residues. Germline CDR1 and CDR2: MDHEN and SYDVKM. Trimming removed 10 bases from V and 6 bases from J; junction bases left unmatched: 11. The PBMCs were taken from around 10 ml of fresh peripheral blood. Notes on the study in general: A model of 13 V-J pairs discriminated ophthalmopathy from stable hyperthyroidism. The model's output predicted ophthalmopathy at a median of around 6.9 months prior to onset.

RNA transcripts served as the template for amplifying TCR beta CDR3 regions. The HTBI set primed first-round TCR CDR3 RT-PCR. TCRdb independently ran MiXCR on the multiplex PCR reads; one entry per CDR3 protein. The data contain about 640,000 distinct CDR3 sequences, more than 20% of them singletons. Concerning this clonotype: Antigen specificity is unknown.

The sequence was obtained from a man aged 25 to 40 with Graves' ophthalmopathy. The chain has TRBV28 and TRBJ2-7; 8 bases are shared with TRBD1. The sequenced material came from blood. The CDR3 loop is CATVNTGGREQYF. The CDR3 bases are TGTGCCACCGTCAACACAGGGGGGCGCGAGCAGTACTTC. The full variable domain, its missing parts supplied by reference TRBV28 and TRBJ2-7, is DVKVTQSSRYLVKRTGEKVFLECVQDMDHENMFWYRQDPGLGLRLIYFSYDVKMKEKGDIPEGYSVSREKKERFSLILESASTNQTSMYLCATVNTGGREQYFGPGTRLTVT.